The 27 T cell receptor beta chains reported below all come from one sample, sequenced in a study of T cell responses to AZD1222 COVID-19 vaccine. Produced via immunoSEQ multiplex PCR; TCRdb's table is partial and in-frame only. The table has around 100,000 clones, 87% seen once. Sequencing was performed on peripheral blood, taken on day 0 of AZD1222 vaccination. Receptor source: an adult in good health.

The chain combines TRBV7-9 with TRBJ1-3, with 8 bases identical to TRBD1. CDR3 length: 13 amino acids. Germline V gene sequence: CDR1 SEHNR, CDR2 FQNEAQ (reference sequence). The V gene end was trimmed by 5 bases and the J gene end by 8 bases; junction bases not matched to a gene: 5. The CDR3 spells CASSGQGLDTIYF. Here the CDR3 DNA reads TGTGCCAGCAGCGGACAGGGTTTGGACACCATATATTTT.

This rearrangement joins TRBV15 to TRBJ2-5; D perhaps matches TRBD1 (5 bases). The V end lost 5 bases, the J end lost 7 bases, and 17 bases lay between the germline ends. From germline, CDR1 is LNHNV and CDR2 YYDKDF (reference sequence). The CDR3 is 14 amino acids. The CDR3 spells CATSPGRGSRTQYF. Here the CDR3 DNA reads TGTGCCACCAGCCCAGGGCGAGGTTCGCGGACCCAGTACTTC.

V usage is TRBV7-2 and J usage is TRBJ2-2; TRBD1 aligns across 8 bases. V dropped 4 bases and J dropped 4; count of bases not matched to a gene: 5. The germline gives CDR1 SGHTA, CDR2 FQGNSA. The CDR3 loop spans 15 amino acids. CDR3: CASSWGQVLTGELFF. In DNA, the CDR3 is TGTGCCAGCAGCTGGGGACAGGTCCTCACCGGGGAGCTGTTTTTT.

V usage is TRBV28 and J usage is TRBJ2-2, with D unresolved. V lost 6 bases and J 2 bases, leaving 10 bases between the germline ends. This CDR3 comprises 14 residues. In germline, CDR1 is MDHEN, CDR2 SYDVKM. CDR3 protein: CASSKGLNTGELFF. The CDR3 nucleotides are TGTGCCAGCAGCAAGGGTCTTAACACCGGGGAGCTGTTTTTT. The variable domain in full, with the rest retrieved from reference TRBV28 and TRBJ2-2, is DVKVTQSSRYLVKRTGEKVFLECVQDMDHENMFWYRQDPGLGLRLIYFSYDVKMKEKGDIPEGYSVSREKKERFSLILESASTNQTSMYLCASSKGLNTGELFFGEGSRLTVL.

CDR3 in DNA: TGTGCCAGCAGCTCGTTACTCAGGGGGCGGACTGAAGCTTTCTTT. Translated, it gives CASSSLLRGRTEAFF. V usage is TRBV5-6 and J usage is TRBJ1-1; 8 nucleotides match TRBD1. This CDR3 spans 15 amino acids. CDR1 is SGHDT, CDR2 YYEEEE, per germline. With 3 bases clipped from V and 5 bases from J, the junction kept 9 bases outside the gene matches.

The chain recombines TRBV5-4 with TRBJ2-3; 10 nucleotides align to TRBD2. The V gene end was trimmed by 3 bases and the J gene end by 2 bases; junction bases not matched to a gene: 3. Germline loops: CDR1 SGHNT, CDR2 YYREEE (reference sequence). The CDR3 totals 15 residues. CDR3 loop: CASSSSGGATDTQYF. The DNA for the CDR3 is TGTGCCAGCAGCTCGAGCGGGGGGGCCACAGATACGCAGTATTTT.

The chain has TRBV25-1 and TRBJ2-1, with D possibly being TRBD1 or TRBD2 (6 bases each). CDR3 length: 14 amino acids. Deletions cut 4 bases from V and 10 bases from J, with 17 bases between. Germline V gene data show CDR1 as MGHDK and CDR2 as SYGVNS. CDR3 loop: CASSVSQNGGEQFF. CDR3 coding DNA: TGTGCCAGCAGTGTCTCCCAGAACGGGGGCGAGCAGTTCTTC.

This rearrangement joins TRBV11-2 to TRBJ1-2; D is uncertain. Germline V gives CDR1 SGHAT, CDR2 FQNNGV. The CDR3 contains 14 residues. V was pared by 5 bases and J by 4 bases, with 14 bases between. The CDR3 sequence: CASSPSPDGYGYTF. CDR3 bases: TGTGCCAGCAGCCCCAGCCCAGACGGCTATGGCTACACCTTC.

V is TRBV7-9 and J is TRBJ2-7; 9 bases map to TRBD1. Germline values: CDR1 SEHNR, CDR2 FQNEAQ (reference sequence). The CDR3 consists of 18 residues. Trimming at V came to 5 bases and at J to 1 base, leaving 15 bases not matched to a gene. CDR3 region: CASSAARAGTGQSYEQYF. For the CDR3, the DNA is TGTGCCAGCAGCGCCGCTAGGGCGGGGACAGGGCAGTCCTACGAGCAGTACTTC.

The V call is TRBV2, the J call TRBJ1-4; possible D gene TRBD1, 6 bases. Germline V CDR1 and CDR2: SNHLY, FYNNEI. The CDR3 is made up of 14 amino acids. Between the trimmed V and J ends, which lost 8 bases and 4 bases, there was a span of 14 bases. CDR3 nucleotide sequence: TGTGCCAGCGGACAGACAACACGTAATGAAAAACTGTTTTTT. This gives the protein CASGQTTRNEKLFF.

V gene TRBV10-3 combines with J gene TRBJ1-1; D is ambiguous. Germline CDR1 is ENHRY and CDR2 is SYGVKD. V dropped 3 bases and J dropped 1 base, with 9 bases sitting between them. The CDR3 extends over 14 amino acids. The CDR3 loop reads CAISELAGNTEAFF. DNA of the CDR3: TGTGCCATCAGTGAACTCGCCGGGAACACTGAAGCTTTCTTT.

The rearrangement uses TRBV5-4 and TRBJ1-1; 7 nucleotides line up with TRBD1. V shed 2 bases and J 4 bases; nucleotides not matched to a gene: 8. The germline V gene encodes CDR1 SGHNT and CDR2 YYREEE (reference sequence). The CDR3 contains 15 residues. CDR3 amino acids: CASSLYRGGVTEAFF. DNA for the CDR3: TGTGCCAGCAGCTTATACAGGGGAGGGGTCACTGAAGCTTTCTTT.

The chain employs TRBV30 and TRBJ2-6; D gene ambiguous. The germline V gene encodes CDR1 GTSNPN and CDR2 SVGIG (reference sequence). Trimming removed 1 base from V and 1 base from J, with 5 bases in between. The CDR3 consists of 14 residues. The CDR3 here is CAWSEGSGANVLTF. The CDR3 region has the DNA TGTGCCTGGAGTGAGGGATCTGGGGCCAACGTCCTGACTTTC.

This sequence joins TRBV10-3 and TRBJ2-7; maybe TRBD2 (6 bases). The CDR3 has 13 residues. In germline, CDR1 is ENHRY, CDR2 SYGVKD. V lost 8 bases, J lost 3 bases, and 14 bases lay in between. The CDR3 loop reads CAISLRGNYEQYF. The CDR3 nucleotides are TGTGCCATCTCGTTGCGGGGAAACTACGAGCAGTACTTC.

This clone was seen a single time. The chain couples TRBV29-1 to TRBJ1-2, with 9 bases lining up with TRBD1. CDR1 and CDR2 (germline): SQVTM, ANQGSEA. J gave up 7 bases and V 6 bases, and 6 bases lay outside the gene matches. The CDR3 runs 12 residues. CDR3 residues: CSVRTGVGGYTF. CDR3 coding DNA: TGCAGCGTACGGACAGGGGTTGGTGGCTACACCTTC.

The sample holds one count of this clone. CDR3 sequence reads: CASLSQGRTDTQYF. The CDR3 bases are TGTGCCAGCCTCAGTCAGGGGCGCACAGATACGCAGTATTTT. This chain connects TRBV2 to TRBJ2-3; tentative D call: TRBD1 (6 bases). Trimming stripped 8 bases from V and 1 base from J, with 13 bases between. The CDR3 has 14 residues. CDR1 is SNHLY, CDR2 FYNNEI, per germline.

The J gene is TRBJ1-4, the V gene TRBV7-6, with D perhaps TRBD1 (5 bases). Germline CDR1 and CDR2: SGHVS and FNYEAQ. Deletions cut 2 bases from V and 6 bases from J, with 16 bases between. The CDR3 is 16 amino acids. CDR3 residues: CASSLNPPREYEKLFF. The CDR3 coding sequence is TGTGCCAGCAGCTTAAATCCCCCCAGGGAGTATGAAAAACTGTTTTTT.

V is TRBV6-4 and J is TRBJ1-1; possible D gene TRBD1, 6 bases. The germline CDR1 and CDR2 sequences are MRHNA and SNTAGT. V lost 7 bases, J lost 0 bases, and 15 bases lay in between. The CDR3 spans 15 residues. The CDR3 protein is CASKKEDSLNTEAFF. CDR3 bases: TGTGCCAGCAAAAAAGAGGACAGCCTGAACACTGAAGCTTTCTTT.

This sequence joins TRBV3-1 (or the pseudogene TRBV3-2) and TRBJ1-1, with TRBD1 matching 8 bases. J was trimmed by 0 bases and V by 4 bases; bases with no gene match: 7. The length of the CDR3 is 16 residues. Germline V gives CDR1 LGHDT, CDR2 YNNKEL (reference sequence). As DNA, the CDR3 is TGTGCCAGCAGCCCCCAACAGGGGGAGGTGAACACTGAAGCTTTCTTT. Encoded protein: CASSPQQGEVNTEAFF.

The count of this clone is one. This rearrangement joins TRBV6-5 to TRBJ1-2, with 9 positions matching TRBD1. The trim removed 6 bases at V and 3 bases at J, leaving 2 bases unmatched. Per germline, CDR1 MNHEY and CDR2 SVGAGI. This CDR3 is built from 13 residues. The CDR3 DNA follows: TGTGCCAGCAGCCGACAGGGGGACTATGGCTACACCTTC. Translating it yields CASSRQGDYGYTF.

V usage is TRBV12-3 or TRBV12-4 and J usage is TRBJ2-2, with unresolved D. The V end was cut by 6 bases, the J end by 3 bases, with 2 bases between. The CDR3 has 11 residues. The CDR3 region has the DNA TGTGCCAGCAGCTACACCGGGGAGCTGTTTTTT. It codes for CASSYTGELFF.

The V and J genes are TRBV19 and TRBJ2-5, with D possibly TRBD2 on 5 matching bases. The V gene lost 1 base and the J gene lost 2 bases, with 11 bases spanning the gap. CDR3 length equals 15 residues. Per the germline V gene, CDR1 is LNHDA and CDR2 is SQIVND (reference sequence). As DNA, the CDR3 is TGTGCCAGTAGTATAGGGTGGGAGAGTCAAGAGACCCAGTACTTC. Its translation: CASSIGWESQETQYF.

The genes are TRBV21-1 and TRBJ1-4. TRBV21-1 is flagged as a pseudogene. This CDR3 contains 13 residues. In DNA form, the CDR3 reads TGTGCCCTCGTGGGGGTTCAGTTACGAAAACTGTTTTTT. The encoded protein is CALVGVQLRKLFF.

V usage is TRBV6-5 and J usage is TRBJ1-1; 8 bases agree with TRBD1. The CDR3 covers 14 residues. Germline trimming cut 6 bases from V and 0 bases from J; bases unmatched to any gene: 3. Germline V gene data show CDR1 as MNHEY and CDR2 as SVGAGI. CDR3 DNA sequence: TGTGCCAGCAGCCCGGGACAGGTGAACACTGAAGCTTTCTTT. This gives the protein CASSPGQVNTEAFF.

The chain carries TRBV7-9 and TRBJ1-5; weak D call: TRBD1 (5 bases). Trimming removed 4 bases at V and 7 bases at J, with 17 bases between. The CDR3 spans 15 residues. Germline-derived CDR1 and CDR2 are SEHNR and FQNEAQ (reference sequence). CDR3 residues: CASSWGGQVGQPQHF. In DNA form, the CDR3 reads TGTGCCAGCAGCTGGGGGGGTCAGGTGGGACAGCCCCAGCATTTT.

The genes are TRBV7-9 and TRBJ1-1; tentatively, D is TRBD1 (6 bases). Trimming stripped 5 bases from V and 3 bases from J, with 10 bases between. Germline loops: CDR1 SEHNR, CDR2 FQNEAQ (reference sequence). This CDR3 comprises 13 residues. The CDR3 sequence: CASSQGLHTEAFF. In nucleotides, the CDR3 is TGTGCCAGCAGCCAGGGGTTGCACACTGAAGCTTTCTTT.

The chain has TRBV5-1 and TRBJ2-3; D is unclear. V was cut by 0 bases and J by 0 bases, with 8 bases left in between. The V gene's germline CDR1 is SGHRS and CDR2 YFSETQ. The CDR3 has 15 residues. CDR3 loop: CASSLVGPSTDTQYF. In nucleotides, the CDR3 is TGCGCCAGCAGCTTGGTAGGGCCCAGCACAGATACGCAGTATTTT. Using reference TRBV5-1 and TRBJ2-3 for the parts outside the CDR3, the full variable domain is KAGVTQTPRYLIKTRGQQVTLSCSPISGHRSVSWYQQTPGQGLQFLFEYFSETQRNKGNFPGRFSGRQFSNSRSEMNVSTLELGDSALYLCASSLVGPSTDTQYFGPGTRLTVL.